One TCR beta chain is described in this entry. Germline V gives CDR1 LNHDA, CDR2 SQIVND (reference sequence). V was clipped by 7 bases and J by 2 bases, with 14 bases between them. The CDR3 length is 14 residues. The data originate from a study of OX40 agonist ivuxolimab in advanced cancers. Method: immunoSEQ multiplex PCR; TCRdb's copy keeps in-frame clones and lacks some. The sample lists approximately 59,000 clones; approximately 80% were seen once. The sequenced sample was CD4+ or CD8+ T cells sorted from blood, obtained in a trial of the OX40 agonist ivuxolimab. The V gene is TRBV19, the J gene TRBJ1-2; D ambiguous. The receptor's source is an adult with an advanced solid tumor such as melanoma, head and neck, liver or kidney cancer. CDR3 coding DNA: TGTGCCAGTACCGTAGTCGGCAGGAACTATGGCTACACCTTC. This encodes CASTVVGRNYGYTF.